The present entry profiles one T cell receptor (beta chain) with its context. Its antigen is unidentified. TCRdb fed the 5' RACE reads into MiXCR, producing one record per CDR3 protein. This table has under 300,000 distinct CDR3 sequences, roughly 18% appearing once. The CDR3 runs 15 residues. V dropped 1 base and J dropped 2 bases, with 12 bases sitting between them. The germline gives CDR1 SGHRS, CDR2 YFSETQ. The data stem from a study of CD8 T cells in ankylosing spondylitis. Study results and caveats: A TCR beta motif of eight highly homologous variants appeared characteristic of ankylosing spondylitis blood.

The sequenced sample was blood, either unsorted or a sorted T cell fraction (not recorded which). The source of this sequence is a male donor with ankylosing spondylitis or in good health (not recorded which). The chain uses TRBV5-1 and TRBJ2-5; D possibly corresponds to TRBD1 (5 bases). CDR3 sequence: CASSLSQGGQETQYF. The CDR3 region has the DNA TGCGCCAGCAGCTTGTCCCAGGGTGGACAAGAGACCCAGTACTTC.